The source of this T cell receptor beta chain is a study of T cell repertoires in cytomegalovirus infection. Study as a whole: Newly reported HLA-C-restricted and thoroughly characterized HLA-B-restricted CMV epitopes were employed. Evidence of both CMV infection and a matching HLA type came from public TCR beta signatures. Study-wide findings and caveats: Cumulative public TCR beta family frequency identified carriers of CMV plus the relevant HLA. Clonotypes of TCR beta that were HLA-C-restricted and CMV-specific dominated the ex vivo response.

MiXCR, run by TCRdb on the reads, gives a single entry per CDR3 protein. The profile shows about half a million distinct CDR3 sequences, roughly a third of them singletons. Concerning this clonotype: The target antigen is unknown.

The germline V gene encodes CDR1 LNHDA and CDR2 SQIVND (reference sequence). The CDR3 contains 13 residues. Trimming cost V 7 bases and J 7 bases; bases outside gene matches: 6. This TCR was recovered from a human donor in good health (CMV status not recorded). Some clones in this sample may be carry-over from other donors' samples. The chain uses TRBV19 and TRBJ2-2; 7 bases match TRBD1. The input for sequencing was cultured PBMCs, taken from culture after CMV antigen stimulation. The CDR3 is CASTKTGHGELFF. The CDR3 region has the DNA TGTGCCAGTACTAAGACAGGGCACGGGGAGCTGTTTTTT.